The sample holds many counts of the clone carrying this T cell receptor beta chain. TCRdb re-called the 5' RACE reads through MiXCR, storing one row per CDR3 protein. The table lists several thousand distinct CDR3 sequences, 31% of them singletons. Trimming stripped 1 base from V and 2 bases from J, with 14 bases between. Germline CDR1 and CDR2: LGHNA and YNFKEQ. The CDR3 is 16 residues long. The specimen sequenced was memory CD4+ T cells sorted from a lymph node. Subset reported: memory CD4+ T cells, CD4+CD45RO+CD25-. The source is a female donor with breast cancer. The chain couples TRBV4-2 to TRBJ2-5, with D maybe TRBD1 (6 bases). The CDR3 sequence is CASSQGSTGLQETQYF. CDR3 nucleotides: TGTGCCAGCAGCCAAGGGTCGACAGGACTTCAAGAGACCCAGTACTTC.